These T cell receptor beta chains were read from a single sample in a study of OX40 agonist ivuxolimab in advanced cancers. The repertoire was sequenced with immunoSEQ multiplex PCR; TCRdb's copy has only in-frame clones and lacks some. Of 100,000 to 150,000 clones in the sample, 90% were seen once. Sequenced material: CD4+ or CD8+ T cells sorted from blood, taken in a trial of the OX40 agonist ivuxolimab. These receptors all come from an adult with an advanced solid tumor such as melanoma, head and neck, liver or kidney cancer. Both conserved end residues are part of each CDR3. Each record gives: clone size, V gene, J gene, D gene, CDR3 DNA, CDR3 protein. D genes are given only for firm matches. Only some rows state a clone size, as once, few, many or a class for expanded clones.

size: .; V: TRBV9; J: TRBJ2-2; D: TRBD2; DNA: TGTGCCAGCAGCGTAGCTTCTAGCGGGAGATTCACCGGGGAGCTGTTTTTT; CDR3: CASSVASSGRFTGELFF
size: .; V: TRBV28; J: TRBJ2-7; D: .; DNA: TGTGCCAGCGGGTGGTCCTACGAGCAGTACTTC; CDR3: CASGWSYEQYF
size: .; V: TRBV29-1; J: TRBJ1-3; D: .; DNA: TGCAGCGTTAATGAGGAAAACACCATATATTTT; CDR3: CSVNEENTIYF
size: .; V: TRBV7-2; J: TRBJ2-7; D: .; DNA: TGTGCCAGCAGCTTAACTAGCACCGCTTACTACGAGCAGTACTTC; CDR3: CASSLTSTAYYEQYF
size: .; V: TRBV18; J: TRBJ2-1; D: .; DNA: TGTGCCAGCTCACCGGGAGAGGGTGGAGAGCAGTTCTTC; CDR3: CASSPGEGGEQFF
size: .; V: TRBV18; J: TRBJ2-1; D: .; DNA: TGTGCCAGCTCCCCAGTGCCGAACAATGAGCAGTTCTTC; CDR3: CASSPVPNNEQFF
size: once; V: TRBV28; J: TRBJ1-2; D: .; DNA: TGTGCCAGCAGTATAACCCCGGGACCCAACTATGGCTACACCTTC; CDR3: CASSITPGPNYGYTF
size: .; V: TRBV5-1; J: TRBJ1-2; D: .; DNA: TGCGCCAGCAGCTTGGATGGGGGGCGCCACTATGGCTACACCTTC; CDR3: CASSLDGGRHYGYTF
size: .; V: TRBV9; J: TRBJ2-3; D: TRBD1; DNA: TGTGCCAGCAGCGCCGTGGGACAGAAGGCAGATACGCAGTATTTT; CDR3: CASSAVGQKADTQYF
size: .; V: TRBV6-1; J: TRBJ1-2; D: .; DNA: TGTGCCAGCACCATAGAGCAGACAGGCCTTCAGAGCTACACCTTC; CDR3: CASTIEQTGLQSYTF
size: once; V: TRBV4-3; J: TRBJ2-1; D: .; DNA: TGCGCCAGCAGCCAAGATTTAGGGACTGTTTACAGCTCCTACAATGAGCAGTTCTTC; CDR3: CASSQDLGTVYSSYNEQFF
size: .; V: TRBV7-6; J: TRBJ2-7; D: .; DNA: TGTGCCAGCAGCTACGAAACCTACGAGCAGTACTTC; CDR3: CASSYETYEQYF
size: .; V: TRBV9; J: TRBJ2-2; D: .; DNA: TGTGCCAGCAGCGTAGGAGGGATACCGACCGGGGAGCTGTTTTTT; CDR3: CASSVGGIPTGELFF
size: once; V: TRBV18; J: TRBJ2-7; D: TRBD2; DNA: TGTGCCAGCTCACCACCGGGGGGGGACGAGCAGTACTTC; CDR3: CASSPPGGDEQYF
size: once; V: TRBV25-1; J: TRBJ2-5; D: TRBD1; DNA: TGTGCCAGCAGTGAATACGGACAGGGGCGGGAGACCCAGTACTTC; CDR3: CASSEYGQGRETQYF
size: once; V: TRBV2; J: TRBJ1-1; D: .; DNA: TGTGCCAGCGGGTTTGTCTCCCGGGGCACTGAAGCTTTCTTT; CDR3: CASGFVSRGTEAFF
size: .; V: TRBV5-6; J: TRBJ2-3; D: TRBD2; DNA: TGTGCCAGCAGCACGTGGACTAGCGGCACAGATACGCAGTATTTT; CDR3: CASSTWTSGTDTQYF
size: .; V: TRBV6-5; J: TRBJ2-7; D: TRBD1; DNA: TGTGCCAGCCGCACAGGGGGAGTCCTCGAGCAGTACTTC; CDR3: CASRTGGVLEQYF
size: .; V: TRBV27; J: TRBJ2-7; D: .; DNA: TGTGCCAGCAGTGCGAAGGGGTACGAGCAGTACTTC; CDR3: CASSAKGYEQYF
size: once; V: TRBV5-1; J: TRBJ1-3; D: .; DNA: TGCGCCAGCAGCTCTGACAGACCCTCTGGAAACACCATATATTTT; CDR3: CASSSDRPSGNTIYF
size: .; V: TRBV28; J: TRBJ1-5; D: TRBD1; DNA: TGTGCCAGCAGTTTAACGGCAGGGGGCGGTCAGCCCCAGCATTTT; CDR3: CASSLTAGGGQPQHF
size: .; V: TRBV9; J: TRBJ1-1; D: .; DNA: TGTGCCAGCAGCGTAGCCCGGACAGCGGGGTGGGTGAACACTGAAGCTTTCTTT; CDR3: CASSVARTAGWVNTEAFF
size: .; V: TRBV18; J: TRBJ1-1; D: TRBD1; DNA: TGTGCCAGCTCACTACAGGGGGAGAACACTGAAGCTTTCTTT; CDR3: CASSLQGENTEAFF
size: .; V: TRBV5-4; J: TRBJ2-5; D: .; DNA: TGTGCCAGCAGCCCCAGACTAGGGCAGGAGACCCAGTACTTC; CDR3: CASSPRLGQETQYF